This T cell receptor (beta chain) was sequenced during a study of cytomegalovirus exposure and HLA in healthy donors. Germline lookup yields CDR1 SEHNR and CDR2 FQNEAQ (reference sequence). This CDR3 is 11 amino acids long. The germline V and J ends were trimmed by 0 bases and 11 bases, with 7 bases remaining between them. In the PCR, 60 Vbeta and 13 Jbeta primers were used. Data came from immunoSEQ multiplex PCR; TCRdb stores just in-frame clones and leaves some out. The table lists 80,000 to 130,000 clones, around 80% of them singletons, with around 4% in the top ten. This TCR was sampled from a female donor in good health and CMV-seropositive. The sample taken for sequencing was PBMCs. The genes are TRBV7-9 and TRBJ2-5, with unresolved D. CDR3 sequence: CASSLAGEQYF. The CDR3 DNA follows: TGTGCCAGCAGCTTAGCAGGAGAGCAGTACTTC.